The 16 T cell receptor beta chains presented below share a single source sample, sequenced in a study of graft-versus-host responses after intestinal transplantation. The assay was immunoSEQ multiplex PCR, and TCRdb's table has in-frame clones only and misses some. The sample has tens of thousands of clones, about 91% seen once. No antigens are known for them. The source was unstimulated CD8+ T cells sorted from spleen or lymph node cells, collected before intestinal transplant. The receptors come from a human donor who received an intestinal transplant.

The chain carries TRBV28 and TRBJ2-5, with D perhaps TRBD2 (6 bases). The CDR3 consists of 14 residues. Trimming removed 5 bases from V and 7 bases from J, with 17 bases in between. The V gene's germline CDR1 is MDHEN and CDR2 SYDVKM. CDR3 sequence (DNA): TGTGCCAGCAGTAACCGGGAGCTCTCGCGGACCCAGTACTTC. Residues: CASSNRELSRTQYF.

The chain combines TRBV5-6 with TRBJ2-5; no reliable D call. The J call may not be correct, given that the DNA end is closer to TRBJ2-7. CDR1 is SGHDT, CDR2 YYEEEE, per germline. This CDR3 has 12 amino acids. In DNA form, the CDR3 reads TGTGCCAGCAGCTTGCACCGCTACGAGCAGTACTTC. Translated: CASSLHRYEQYF.

This clone has only one observation. The rearrangement joins TRBV2 to TRBJ2-7; weak D call: TRBD2 (7 bases). Germline CDR1 and CDR2: SNHLY and FYNNEI. Trimming cost V 10 bases and J 1 base, with 17 bases left between them. CDR3 length equals 14 residues. The CDR3 coding sequence is TGTGCCACCAATGGGGGGGGCGCGTCCTACGAGCAGTACTTC. Its protein product is CATNGGGASYEQYF.

The rearrangement links TRBV30 to TRBJ2-7, with D perhaps matching TRBD2 (5 bases). There are 14 residues in the CDR3. The V end lost 2 bases, the J end lost 6 bases, and 17 bases lay between the germline ends. Germline-derived CDR1 and CDR2 are GTSNPN and SVGIG (reference sequence). The CDR3 DNA follows: TGTGCCTGGAGTTTGAGAGGGCCCGGGCTCGAGCAGTACTTC. This codes for CAWSLRGPGLEQYF.

The chain carries TRBV19 and TRBJ2-7; 9 positions match TRBD2. CDR3 size: 15 residues. After removal of 5 bases from V and 1 base from J, the junction contained 6 bases not matched to a gene. Germline V gene lookup returns CDR1 LNHDA and CDR2 SQIVND (reference sequence). CDR3 amino acids: CASSGGLAGSYEQYF. The CDR3 DNA reads TGTGCCAGTAGTGGGGGTCTAGCGGGATCCTACGAGCAGTACTTC.

The chain recombines TRBV28 with TRBJ1-4; 10 bases fit TRBD1. Trimming took 10 bases from V and 8 from J; bases not matched to a gene: 7. The germline V gene encodes CDR1 MDHEN and CDR2 SYDVKM. This CDR3 region has 13 residues. In DNA, the CDR3 is TGTGCCACCGGAGGACAGGGGGAGGAAAAACTGTTTTTT. Its protein is CATGGQGEEKLFF.

The CDR3 DNA sequence: TGTGCCAGCAGCGTAGAGGGGACTAGCTTCACCGGGGAGCTGTTTTTT. Protein product: CASSVEGTSFTGELFF. This chain links TRBV9 with TRBJ2-2; 9 bases align to TRBD2. Trimming took 0 bases from V and 4 from J; bases not matched to a gene: 4. CDR1 is SGDLS and CDR2 is YYNGEE in the germline V gene. This CDR3 is built from 16 residues.

The chain is built from TRBV2 and TRBJ2-5; possibly TRBD1 for D (5 bases). Trimming shortened V by 6 bases and J by 3 bases, and 8 bases separated the two germline ends. The CDR3 covers 12 residues. The germline V gene has CDR1 SNHLY and CDR2 FYNNEI. CDR3 nucleotide sequence: TGTGCCAGCAGGACAGCAAAAGAGACCCAGTACTTC. Residues: CASRTAKETQYF.

The chain is built from TRBV7-2 and TRBJ2-3; tentative D call: TRBD2 (5 bases). V gave up 4 bases and J gave up 0 bases, with 11 bases separating them. CDR3 size: 15 residues. Germline values: CDR1 SGHTA, CDR2 FQGNSA. The CDR3 is CASSSLASSTDTQYF. CDR3 DNA sequence: TGTGCCAGCAGCTCGTTAGCGTCTAGCACAGATACGCAGTATTTT. The whole variable domain, remainder taken from reference TRBV7-2 and TRBJ2-3, is GAGVSQSPSNKVTEKGKDVELRCDPISGHTALYWYRQSLGQGLEFLIYFQGNSAPDKSGLPSDRFSAERTGGSVSTLTIQRTQQEDSAVYLCASSSLASSTDTQYFGPGTRLTVL.

The gene calls are TRBV7-9 and TRBJ1-2, with a possible D match to TRBD1 (5 bases). V shed 3 bases and J shed 8 bases, with 13 bases lying between them. The germline gives CDR1 SEHNR, CDR2 FQNEAQ (reference sequence). This CDR3 region has 13 residues. CDR3 loop: CASSFPGGVGYTF. CDR3 nucleotide sequence: TGTGCCAGCAGCTTCCCTGGGGGGGTAGGCTACACCTTC. The full variable domain, in which reference TRBV7-9 and TRBJ1-2 provide the parts outside the CDR3, is DTGVSQNPRHKITKRGQNVTFRCDPISEHNRLYWYRQTLGQGPEFLTYFQNEAQLEKSRLLSDRFSAERPKGSFSTLEIQRTEQGDSAMYLCASSFPGGVGYTFGSGTRLTVV.

The chain couples TRBV6-1 to TRBJ2-1; 7 nucleotides match TRBD1. V lost 4 bases to trimming and J lost 1 base; unmatched junction nucleotides: 7. The CDR3 is made up of 16 amino acids. Germline CDR1 MNHNS, CDR2 SASEGT. The CDR3 region has the DNA TGTGCCAGCAGTGGTCAGACAGGGTCTTCCTACAATGAGCAGTTCTTC. It codes for CASSGQTGSSYNEQFF.

This clone was seen once. The V call is TRBV27, the J call TRBJ1-5, with 9 bases lining up with TRBD1. Germline loops: CDR1 MNHEY, CDR2 SMNVEV (reference sequence). After removal of 6 bases from V and 5 bases from J, the junction contained 5 bases not matched to a gene. This CDR3 is 14 amino acids long. As DNA, the CDR3 is TGTGCCAGCAGCGCGGACAGGGGCGATCAGCCCCAGCATTTT. This gives the protein CASSADRGDQPQHF.

The genes are TRBV14 and TRBJ2-5, with 12 nucleotides matching TRBD2. With V trimmed by 6 bases and J by 3 bases, 8 bases remained unmatched. Germline CDR1 is SGHDN and CDR2 is FVKESK. The CDR3 extends over 16 amino acids. CDR3 loop: CASRPTSGGDEETQYF. The CDR3 DNA reads as TGTGCCAGCAGGCCGACTAGCGGGGGTGACGAAGAGACCCAGTACTTC. Based on the CDR3 plus reference TRBV14 and TRBJ2-5, the full variable domain is EAGVTQFPSHSVIEKGQTVTLRCDPISGHDNLYWYRRVMGKEIKFLLHFVKESKQDESGMPNNRFLAERTGGTYSTLKVQPAELEDSGVYFCASRPTSGGDEETQYFGPGTRLLVL.

The V and J genes are TRBV5-5 and TRBJ1-2, with no clear D. CDR3 length: 13 residues. From germline, CDR1 is SGHKS and CDR2 YYEKEE (reference sequence). V lost 0 bases to trimming and J lost 8 bases, with 11 bases between them. CDR3 nucleotide sequence: TGTGCCAGCAGCTTGGGTCCCGCGGGGGGCTACACCTTC. This codes for CASSLGPAGGYTF.

This clone came up once. This rearrangement joins TRBV13 to TRBJ2-1, with TRBD2 matching over 7 bases. The J segment lost 5 bases and the V segment lost 2 bases, leaving 3 bases of the junction unmatched. Germline V gene lookup returns CDR1 PRHDT and CDR2 FYEKMQ (reference sequence). This CDR3 region has 14 residues. CDR3 DNA: TGTGCCAGCAGCTTAAAGGGACTAAACAATGAGCAGTTCTTC. Protein: CASSLKGLNNEQFF.

The gene calls are TRBV4-1 and TRBJ2-2, with D unresolved. With 2 bases removed from V and 5 bases from J, the gap between germline ends came to 18 bases. Germline V gene lookup returns CDR1 MGHRA and CDR2 YSYEKL. CDR3 length: 17 amino acids. In nucleotides, the CDR3 is TGCGCCAGCAGCCAAAGGTTAGCAGCTGAAGGTACCGGGGAGCTGTTTTTT. Translating gives CASSQRLAAEGTGELFF.